This T cell receptor beta chain was observed in a study of shared T cell receptors in the human thymus. The assay was immunoSEQ multiplex PCR, and TCRdb's table has in-frame clones only and misses some. The repertoire has some 640,000 clones, 80% to 90% of them found once; the top ten carry roughly 0.0094%. V gave up 3 bases and J gave up 0 bases; unmatched junction bases: 9. Germline loops: CDR1 MDHEN, CDR2 SYDVKM. This CDR3 has 19 residues. The data also belong to a second study, concerning human thymus T cells. That study reports: Having corrective surgery for congenital heart defects, healthy Finnish infants were the ones who donated. Resections were taken during corrective heart surgery, and the thymus tissue came from these. Thymic and blood repertoires appeared to carry a bias in their V and J gene usage. Related studies found that unrelated individuals share highly overlapping thymic repertoires.

The material sequenced was thymocytes. The chain uses TRBV28 and TRBJ2-6, with TRBD1 matching over 9 bases. The TCR originated in a boy under two years old with a congenital heart defect. CDR3: CASSLVPGQGHSGANVLTF. DNA of the CDR3: TGTGCCAGCAGTTTGGTTCCGGGACAGGGCCACTCTGGGGCCAACGTCCTGACTTTC.